The 5 T cell receptor beta chains in this list originate from one sample, sequenced in a study of beta chain features in type 1 diabetes. All of the isolated RNA was reverse transcribed, so expressed TCRB transcripts were sequenced. Measured with immunoSEQ multiplex PCR; TCRdb has only the in-frame clones, and not every one. Of about 120,000 clones listed, approximately 16% are singletons. Study-level findings and limits: Researchers report that Type 1 diabetes patients had moderately but significantly shorter TCRB CDR3s across all four CD4+ subsets.

Antigen specificity for these receptors is unknown. The sample comprised central memory CD4+ T cells from blood. These receptors all stem from a man aged 25-45 years with type 1 diabetes.

The gene calls are TRBV5-1 and TRBJ2-1; 10 nucleotides match TRBD1. The CDR3 sequence is 14 residues long. CDR1 is SGHRS and CDR2 is YFSETQ in the germline V gene. The ends lost 7 bases at V and 7 bases at J; junction bases unmatched: 8. This CDR3 reads CASSKGDRGNEQFF. The CDR3 DNA follows: TGCGCCAGCTCTAAGGGGGACAGGGGTAATGAGCAGTTCTTC.

This clone appeared a few times. This rearrangement joins TRBV6-6 to TRBJ2-7; TRBD1 matches 8 bases. The CDR3 is made up of 14 amino acids. V shed 8 bases and J 3 bases; nucleotides not matched to a gene: 9. Germline lookup yields CDR1 MNHNY and CDR2 SVGAGI (reference sequence). Here the CDR3 DNA reads TGTGCCAGCCCCCCGGTAGGACAGGGCTACGAGCAGTACTTC. Its protein is CASPPVGQGYEQYF.

The DNA for the CDR3 is TGTGCCAGCAGTTTCGGATATTCTGGGGCCAACGTCCTGACTTTC. It is translated as CASSFGYSGANVLTF. J is TRBJ2-6 and V is TRBV27; no clear D. Trimming took off 3 bases at V and 1 base at J, with 7 bases between the two ends. The CDR3 loop spans 15 amino acids. Germline V gene data show CDR1 as MNHEY and CDR2 as SMNVEV (reference sequence).

The chain carries TRBV9 and TRBJ2-7; D might be TRBD1 (5 bases). This CDR3 has 12 residues. The V end lost 4 bases, the J end lost 6 bases, and 11 bases lay between the germline ends. The germline V gene encodes CDR1 SGDLS and CDR2 YYNGEE. CDR3 in amino acids: CASSSRQTEQYF. The CDR3 coding sequence is TGTGCCAGCAGCAGCAGACAGACCGAGCAGTACTTC.

This clone was recorded a few times. The sample contains more than one DNA sequence encoding this CDR3. The chain links TRBV20-1 to TRBJ2-2; D ambiguous. Trimming took off 5 bases at V and 6 bases at J, with 7 bases between the two ends. The CDR3 totals 11 residues. Germline assignment: CDR1 DFQATT and CDR2 SNEGSKA (reference sequence). The CDR3 bases are TGCAGTGCTCAAAAGGCCGGGGAGCTGTTTTTT. As protein: CSAQKAGELFF.